This T cell receptor beta chain was recorded in a study of blood T cells in healthy people across ages (dated by TCRdb to between 2014 and 2016). With regard to the full study: Template switching captured roughly one uniquely barcoded TCR beta cDNA molecule per two T cells in model experiments. Age-related changes in TCR beta repertoire diversity were measured in the study by deep sequencing normalized with unique cDNA molecular identifiers. Donors were grouped into four age groups: young (average approximately 15 years), middle-aged (roughly 38), aged (62) and long-lived (just over 80). To avoid experimental bias, donors of different ages were spread randomly across the sequencing lanes. Two additional independent replicas of 1 million unique cDNA reads from the same blood draw were analyzed for two donors (one aged 18 to 30 and one aged 80 or older). Results the study describes overall, beyond this receptor: Bulk unsorted PBMC profiling prevented conclusive comparison of naive and antigen-experienced compartments. Because donor CMV infection status was unknown, age-related changes in expanded clonotypes were potentially confounded. Estimates of total diversity from one million sequenced T cells were regarded as lower bounds and underestimates. The percentage of naive T cells measured by flow cytometry correlated strongly with observed TCR beta diversity. Observed TCR beta diversity per million T cells fell roughly linearly with age, and a significant reduction was already apparent by age around 40. Compared with the aged group, the long-lived group had more naive CD4+ T cells, fewer expanded clones and increased TCR diversity, suggesting age selection.

The method was 5' RACE. Sequencing was carried out with an Illumina HiSeq 2500. The second PCR ran for roughly 7 to 11 cycles and used a J-beta primer mix along with a sample-barcoded 5' primer. A template-switch 5' adaptor carrying 12 random nucleotides introduced a unique molecular identifier onto each TCR beta cDNA molecule. Each sample yielded at least 3 million CDR3-containing paired-end reads. All of the RNA was converted into first-strand cDNA using the Mint cDNA synthesis kit, with a TRBC-specific oligonucleotide serving as the primer. After uracil-DNA glycosylase treatment, a first 18-cycle PCR used universal primers M1SS and BC2_uni_R on all cDNA. The study's processing was this. For normalization, 1 million high-quality reads, each with a distinct molecular identifier, were randomly selected from each sample. Instead of being binned into consensus sequences, reads that shared molecular identifiers were thrown out. MiTCR, with a Q25 quality threshold and the strictest error-elimination algorithm, was used for CDR3 identification, clonotype clustering and error correction. A nonparametric unseen species model with Euler transformation was used to estimate a lower bound on total TCR beta diversity. TCRdb reprocessing: public reads trimmed at Q25 with fastp, clones called with MiXCR, in-frame beta chains kept. Rows are combined by CDR3 protein, so each entry shows the most common genes and DNA. Here the V and J calls rest on TCRdb's processing, not on the authors' analysis. This sample lists roughly 900,000 distinct CDR3 sequences; around 49% were detected once. The top ten constitute under 15% of the sample.

A remark on this clonotype: Which antigen it targets is not known. Base quality data are lacking; no much larger clone is found one base away.

The roughly 39 donors, aged about 6 to 90 years, were systemically healthy Caucasian individuals from Russia. Around 10 milliliters of peripheral blood were collected from each donor into EDTA-treated Vacutainer tubes. Ficoll-Paque density-gradient centrifugation was used to isolate PBMCs, with at least 6 million obtained per sample. Total RNA, at least 6 micrograms per sample, was extracted from PBMCs with Trizol reagent. For every donor, flow cytometry on a PBMC aliquot measured the percentage of naive CD45RAhigh/CD27high T cells. Material: blood. The receptor was derived from a man aged 30 to 45 in good health.

The CDR3 corresponds to CSASPPPTGLTDTQYF. The DNA sequence is as follows: TGCAGTGCTAGTCCCCCACCGACAGGGCTGACAGATACGCAGTATTTT. The chain uses TRBV20-1 and TRBJ2-3; the central 7 bases match TRBD1. Its CDR3 holds 16 amino acids, cysteine through phenylalanine. Only the CDR3 region is kept as DNA, spanning 48 bases read in frame from base 1. Germline trimming amounts to 3 bases on V and 3 bases on J, with 12 as the count of junction bases outside the gene matches. The germline V gene (reference sequence) gives CDR1 as DFQATT and CDR2 as SNEGSKA.